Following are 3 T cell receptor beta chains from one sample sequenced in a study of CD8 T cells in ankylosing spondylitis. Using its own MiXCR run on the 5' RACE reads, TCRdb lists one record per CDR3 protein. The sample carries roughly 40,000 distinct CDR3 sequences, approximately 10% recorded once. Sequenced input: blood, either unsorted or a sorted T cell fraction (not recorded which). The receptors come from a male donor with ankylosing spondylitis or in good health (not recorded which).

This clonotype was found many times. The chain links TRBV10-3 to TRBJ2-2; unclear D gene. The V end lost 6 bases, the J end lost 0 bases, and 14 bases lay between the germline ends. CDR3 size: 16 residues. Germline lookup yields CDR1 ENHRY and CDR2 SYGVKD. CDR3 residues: CAIRDLVAANTGELFF. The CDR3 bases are TGTGCCATCAGGGACCTAGTTGCCGCGAACACCGGGGAGCTGTTTTTT.

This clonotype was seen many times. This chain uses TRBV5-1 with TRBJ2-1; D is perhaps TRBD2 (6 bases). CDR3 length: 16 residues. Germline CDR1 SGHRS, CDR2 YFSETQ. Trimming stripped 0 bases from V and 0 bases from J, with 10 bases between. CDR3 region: CASSLVAVSSYNEQFF. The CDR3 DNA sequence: TGCGCCAGCAGCTTGGTAGCGGTTAGCTCCTACAATGAGCAGTTCTTC.

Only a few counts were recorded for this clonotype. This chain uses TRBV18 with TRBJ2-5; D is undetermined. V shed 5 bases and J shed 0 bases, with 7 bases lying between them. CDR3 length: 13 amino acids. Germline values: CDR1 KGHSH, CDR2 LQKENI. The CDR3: CASSVRNQETQYF. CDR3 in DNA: TGTGCCAGCTCAGTGAGAAACCAAGAGACCCAGTACTTC.